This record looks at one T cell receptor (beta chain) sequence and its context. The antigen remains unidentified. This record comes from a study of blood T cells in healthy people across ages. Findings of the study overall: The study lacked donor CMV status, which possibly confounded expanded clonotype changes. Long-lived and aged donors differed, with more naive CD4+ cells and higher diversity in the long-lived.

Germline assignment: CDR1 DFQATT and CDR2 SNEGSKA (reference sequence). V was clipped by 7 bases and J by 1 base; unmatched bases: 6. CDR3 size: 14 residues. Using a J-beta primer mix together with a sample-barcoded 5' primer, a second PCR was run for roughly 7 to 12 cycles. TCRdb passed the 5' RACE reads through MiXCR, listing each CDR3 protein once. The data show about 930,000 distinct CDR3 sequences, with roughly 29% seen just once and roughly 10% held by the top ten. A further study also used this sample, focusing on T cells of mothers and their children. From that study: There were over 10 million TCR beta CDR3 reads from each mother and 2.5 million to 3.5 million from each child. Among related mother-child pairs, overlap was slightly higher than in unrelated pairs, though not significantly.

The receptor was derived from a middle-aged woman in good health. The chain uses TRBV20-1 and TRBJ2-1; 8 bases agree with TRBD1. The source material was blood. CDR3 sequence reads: CSVRTGPSYNEQFF. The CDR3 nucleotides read TGCAGTGTTCGGACAGGGCCATCCTACAATGAGCAGTTCTTC.